These 18 T cell receptor beta chains were all obtained from the same sample, sequenced in a study of T cell responses to AZD1222 COVID-19 vaccine. Measured with immunoSEQ multiplex PCR; TCRdb has only the in-frame clones, and not every one. The sample shows roughly 120,000 clones, roughly 87% of them seen only once. Specimen: peripheral blood, collected on day 0 of AZD1222 vaccination. These TCRs come from an adult in good health.

This sequence joins TRBV18 and TRBJ2-5, with D possibly being TRBD2 (6 bases). Trimming removed 4 bases at V and 2 bases at J, with 11 bases between. Germline V gene data show CDR1 as KGHSH and CDR2 as LQKENI. The CDR3 extends over 14 amino acids. In DNA, the CDR3 is TGTGCCAGCTCACTTAATCGGGGGCAAGAGACCCAGTACTTC. Its translation is CASSLNRGQETQYF.

V gene TRBV19 combines with J gene TRBJ2-7; D is ambiguous. CDR1 and CDR2 (germline): LNHDA, SQIVND (reference sequence). CDR3 length: 13 residues. V was shortened by 11 bases and J by 6 bases, with 20 bases between the two germline ends. As DNA, the CDR3 is TGTGCCGCAGTTATAATGAAGCCAGGCGAGCAGTACTTC. It translates to CAAVIMKPGEQYF.

This chain links TRBV7-3 with TRBJ2-5; D is perhaps TRBD1 (5 bases). V lost 1 base and J lost 5, with 8 bases in between. CDR1 is SGHTA, CDR2 FQGTGA, per germline. The CDR3 loop spans 13 amino acids. DNA for the CDR3: TGTGCCAGCAGCTTAAGACAGCTTGAGACCCAGTACTTC. Translated: CASSLRQLETQYF.

The V call is TRBV9, the J call TRBJ2-5; 9 bases map to TRBD1. After removal of 0 bases from V and 6 bases from J, the junction contained 6 bases not matched to a gene. Germline assignment: CDR1 SGDLS and CDR2 YYNGEE. The length of the CDR3 is 15 residues. CDR3 protein: CASSVGGTGRKTQYF. DNA for the CDR3: TGTGCCAGCAGCGTAGGCGGGACAGGGAGAAAGACCCAGTACTTC.

V is TRBV5-1 and J is TRBJ2-2; D possibly corresponds to TRBD1 (5 bases). The CDR3 extends over 16 amino acids. Trimming cost V 2 bases and J 3 bases, with 14 bases left between them. Germline loops: CDR1 SGHRS, CDR2 YFSETQ. The CDR3 nucleotides are TGCGCCAGCAGCTTCGTGCAAGGGGCAGACACCGGGGAGCTGTTTTTT. Encoded protein: CASSFVQGADTGELFF.

The V gene is TRBV5-1, the J gene TRBJ1-2, with D maybe TRBD1 (5 bases). V lost 0 bases, J lost 4 bases, and 16 bases lay in between. Germline lookup yields CDR1 SGHRS and CDR2 YFSETQ. The CDR3 totals 16 residues. CDR3 sequence (DNA): TGCGCCAGCAGCTTGGTGACAGTGGGTGTCGGCTATGGCTACACCTTC. It yields the protein CASSLVTVGVGYGYTF.

The chain carries TRBV29-1 and TRBJ1-1, with D possibly being TRBD1 (5 bases). CDR3 length equals 15 residues. The germline V gene encodes CDR1 SQVTM and CDR2 ANQGSEA. Trimming removed 4 bases from V and 0 bases from J, with 15 bases in between. The CDR3 bases are TGCAGCGTTGGGAGGGGCTGGGGCATGAACACTGAAGCTTTCTTT. Its protein product is CSVGRGWGMNTEAFF.

The chain is built from TRBV27 and TRBJ2-7, with 9 bases identical to TRBD1. CDR1 is MNHEY and CDR2 is SMNVEV in the germline V gene (reference sequence). Trimming at V came to 4 bases and at J to 2 bases, leaving 3 bases not matched to a gene. CDR3 size: 14 residues. Here the CDR3 reads CASSSGQGTYEQYF. The CDR3 region has the DNA TGTGCCAGCAGTTCCGGACAGGGGACCTACGAGCAGTACTTC.

This clone was counted only a few times. The rearrangement links TRBV6-6 to TRBJ1-4, with D uncertain. Deletions cut 3 bases from V and 0 bases from J, with 8 bases between. The CDR3 has 15 amino acids. Germline CDR1 is MNHNY and CDR2 is SVGAGI (reference sequence). This CDR3 is CASSYPAATNEKLFF. In DNA, the CDR3 is TGTGCCAGCAGTTATCCGGCTGCAACTAATGAAAAACTGTTTTTT.

The chain links TRBV7-3 to TRBJ2-1; possible D gene TRBD1, 6 bases. The CDR3 totals 15 residues. Trimming stripped 5 bases from V and 0 bases from J, with 11 bases between. Germline loops: CDR1 SGHTA, CDR2 FQGTGA. Written as DNA, the CDR3 is TGTGCCAGCAGCCCACAGGGAAGCTCCTACAATGAGCAGTTCTTC. Translating it yields CASSPQGSSYNEQFF.

The chain carries TRBV6-1 and TRBJ1-6; D not certain. V was cut by 0 bases and J by 6 bases, with 3 bases left in between. CDR3 length equals 13 residues. In germline, CDR1 is MNHNS, CDR2 SASEGT. CDR3 DNA: TGTGCCAGCAGTGAAGCCCTTAATTCACCCCTCCACTTT. Residues: CASSEALNSPLHF.

The chain recombines TRBV7-2 with TRBJ2-5; D gene ambiguous. Between the trimmed V and J ends, which lost 2 bases and 1 base, there was a span of 11 bases. The CDR3 contains 15 residues. The germline V gene has CDR1 SGHTA and CDR2 FQGNSA. The CDR3 is CASSLSGPTQETQYF. The CDR3 region has the DNA TGTGCCAGCAGCTTATCGGGCCCGACCCAAGAGACCCAGTACTTC. Complete variable domain (other parts from reference TRBV7-2 and TRBJ2-5): GAGVSQSPSNKVTEKGKDVELRCDPISGHTALYWYRQSLGQGLEFLIYFQGNSAPDKSGLPSDRFSAERTGGSVSTLTIQRTQQEDSAVYLCASSLSGPTQETQYFGPGTRLLVL.

The CDR3 nucleotides read TGTGCCAGCAGCTCCGACATGAGCTATGGCTACACCTTC. Protein product: CASSSDMSYGYTF. The rearrangement links TRBV11-1 to TRBJ1-2, with no clear D. The V end was cut by 4 bases, the J end by 4 bases, with 10 bases between. The CDR3 contains 13 residues. CDR1 is SGHAT and CDR2 is FQDESV in the germline V gene (reference sequence).

DNA for the CDR3: TGTGCCAGCAGTTTAATGCTGAACACCGGGGAGCTGTTTTTT. Its protein product is CASSLMLNTGELFF. The V gene is TRBV28, the J gene TRBJ2-2; D is unresolved. CDR3 length: 14 residues. The V gene's germline CDR1 is MDHEN and CDR2 SYDVKM. Trimming removed 2 bases from V and 1 base from J, with 5 bases in between.

The V call is TRBV3-1 (or the pseudogene TRBV3-2), the J call TRBJ1-5; maybe TRBD1 (5 bases). The CDR3 has 14 residues. Per the germline V gene, CDR1 is LGHDT and CDR2 is YNNKEL (reference sequence). Trimming pared 2 bases from V and 7 bases from J, leaving 12 bases between. CDR3 loop: CASSQQGLPQPQHF. Here the CDR3 DNA reads TGTGCCAGCAGCCAACAGGGTTTGCCCCAGCCCCAGCATTTT.

The chain carries TRBV6-4 and TRBJ1-1, with D possibly being TRBD1 (5 bases). The V end was cut by 0 bases, the J end by 1 base, with 6 bases between. Per the germline V gene, CDR1 is MRHNA and CDR2 is SNTAGT. The CDR3 consists of 14 residues. CDR3 coding DNA: TGTGCCAGCAGTGACTCCGACAGGAACACTGAAGCTTTCTTT. Encoded protein: CASSDSDRNTEAFF.

This clone was observed a single time. The chain has TRBV28 and TRBJ2-7; 14 bases map to TRBD2. This CDR3 is 15 amino acids long. The V gene's germline CDR1 is MDHEN and CDR2 SYDVKM. V trimming: 6 bases; J trimming: 4 bases; junction bases outside the gene matches: 5. The CDR3 coding sequence is TGTGCCAGCAGGCCAGGGACTAGCGGGAGTTACGAGCAGTACTTC. Translating it yields CASRPGTSGSYEQYF.

The gene calls are TRBV19 and TRBJ1-2, with TRBD1 as a possible D gene (5 bases). Germline V gives CDR1 LNHDA, CDR2 SQIVND (reference sequence). There are 12 residues in the CDR3. V was pared by 9 bases and J by 8 bases, with 16 bases between. DNA of the CDR3: TGTGCCAGCACCGGGGCTAGGAACGGCTACACCTTC. Translating it yields CASTGARNGYTF.